This T cell receptor beta chain was captured in a study of T cells in Graves' hyperthyroidism and ophthalmopathy. V lost 5 bases to trimming and J lost 0 bases, with 22 bases between them. The CDR3 runs to 18 residues. Germline V gene lookup returns CDR1 SGHVS and CDR2 FQNEAQ. Researchers amplified the TCR beta CDR3 regions from RNA transcripts. HTBI primers were employed in a first-round RT-PCR of the TCR CDR3. Each CDR3 protein is one row after TCRdb ran MiXCR on the multiplex PCR reads. The sample consists of around 660,000 distinct CDR3 sequences, just under 45% of them appearing once. Specimen: peripheral blood or thyroid tissue (not recorded which). The chain recombines TRBV7-8 with TRBJ2-5; tentative D call: TRBD2 (6 bases). This sequence was found in an adult man with Graves' disease, either hyperthyroidism or ophthalmopathy (not recorded which). This chain's CDR3 is CASSLVVGGPGYQETQYF. CDR3 DNA: TGTGCCAGCAGCCTCGTAGTGGGGGGACCCGGCTACCAAGAGACCCAGTACTTC.